The entry below describes one TCR beta chain. Its antigen is currently unknown. This specimen belongs to a study of a mutant IDH1 vaccine in newly diagnosed glioma. Study details: Vaccination was launched 4-6 weeks after radiotherapy alone, or with temozolomide cycles. Beforehand, treatment had been radiotherapy, temozolomide, or both; the majority received both. The treated group averaged approximately 38 years old and was around 62% male, about 40% female.

V lost 6 bases and J 4 bases, leaving 14 bases between the germline ends. The CDR3 covers 14 residues. The germline CDR1 and CDR2 sequences are MNHEY and SVGAGI. As for time point: week 11, during vaccination. In the vaccine, a single dose held 300 ug of the mutant IDH1 20-mer peptide, along with topical imiquimod. Study conclusions and caveats: Pseudoprogression apparently tracked independently of changes in top peripheral T cell clonotypes.

Sequencing used immunoSEQ multiplex PCR; TCRdb keeps in-frame clones, though not all of them. The sample has around 41,000 clones; roughly 84% are singletons. The receptor was derived from a man in his forties with glioma. The sample was PBMCs, taken from a glioma patient whose treatment included an IDH1 peptide vaccine. V is TRBV6-5 and J is TRBJ2-3, with a possible D match to TRBD2 (5 bases). CDR3 DNA sequence: TGTGCCAGCAGCCCAACGGGAAGGTCAGATACGCAGTATTTT. Its protein product is CASSPTGRSDTQYF.